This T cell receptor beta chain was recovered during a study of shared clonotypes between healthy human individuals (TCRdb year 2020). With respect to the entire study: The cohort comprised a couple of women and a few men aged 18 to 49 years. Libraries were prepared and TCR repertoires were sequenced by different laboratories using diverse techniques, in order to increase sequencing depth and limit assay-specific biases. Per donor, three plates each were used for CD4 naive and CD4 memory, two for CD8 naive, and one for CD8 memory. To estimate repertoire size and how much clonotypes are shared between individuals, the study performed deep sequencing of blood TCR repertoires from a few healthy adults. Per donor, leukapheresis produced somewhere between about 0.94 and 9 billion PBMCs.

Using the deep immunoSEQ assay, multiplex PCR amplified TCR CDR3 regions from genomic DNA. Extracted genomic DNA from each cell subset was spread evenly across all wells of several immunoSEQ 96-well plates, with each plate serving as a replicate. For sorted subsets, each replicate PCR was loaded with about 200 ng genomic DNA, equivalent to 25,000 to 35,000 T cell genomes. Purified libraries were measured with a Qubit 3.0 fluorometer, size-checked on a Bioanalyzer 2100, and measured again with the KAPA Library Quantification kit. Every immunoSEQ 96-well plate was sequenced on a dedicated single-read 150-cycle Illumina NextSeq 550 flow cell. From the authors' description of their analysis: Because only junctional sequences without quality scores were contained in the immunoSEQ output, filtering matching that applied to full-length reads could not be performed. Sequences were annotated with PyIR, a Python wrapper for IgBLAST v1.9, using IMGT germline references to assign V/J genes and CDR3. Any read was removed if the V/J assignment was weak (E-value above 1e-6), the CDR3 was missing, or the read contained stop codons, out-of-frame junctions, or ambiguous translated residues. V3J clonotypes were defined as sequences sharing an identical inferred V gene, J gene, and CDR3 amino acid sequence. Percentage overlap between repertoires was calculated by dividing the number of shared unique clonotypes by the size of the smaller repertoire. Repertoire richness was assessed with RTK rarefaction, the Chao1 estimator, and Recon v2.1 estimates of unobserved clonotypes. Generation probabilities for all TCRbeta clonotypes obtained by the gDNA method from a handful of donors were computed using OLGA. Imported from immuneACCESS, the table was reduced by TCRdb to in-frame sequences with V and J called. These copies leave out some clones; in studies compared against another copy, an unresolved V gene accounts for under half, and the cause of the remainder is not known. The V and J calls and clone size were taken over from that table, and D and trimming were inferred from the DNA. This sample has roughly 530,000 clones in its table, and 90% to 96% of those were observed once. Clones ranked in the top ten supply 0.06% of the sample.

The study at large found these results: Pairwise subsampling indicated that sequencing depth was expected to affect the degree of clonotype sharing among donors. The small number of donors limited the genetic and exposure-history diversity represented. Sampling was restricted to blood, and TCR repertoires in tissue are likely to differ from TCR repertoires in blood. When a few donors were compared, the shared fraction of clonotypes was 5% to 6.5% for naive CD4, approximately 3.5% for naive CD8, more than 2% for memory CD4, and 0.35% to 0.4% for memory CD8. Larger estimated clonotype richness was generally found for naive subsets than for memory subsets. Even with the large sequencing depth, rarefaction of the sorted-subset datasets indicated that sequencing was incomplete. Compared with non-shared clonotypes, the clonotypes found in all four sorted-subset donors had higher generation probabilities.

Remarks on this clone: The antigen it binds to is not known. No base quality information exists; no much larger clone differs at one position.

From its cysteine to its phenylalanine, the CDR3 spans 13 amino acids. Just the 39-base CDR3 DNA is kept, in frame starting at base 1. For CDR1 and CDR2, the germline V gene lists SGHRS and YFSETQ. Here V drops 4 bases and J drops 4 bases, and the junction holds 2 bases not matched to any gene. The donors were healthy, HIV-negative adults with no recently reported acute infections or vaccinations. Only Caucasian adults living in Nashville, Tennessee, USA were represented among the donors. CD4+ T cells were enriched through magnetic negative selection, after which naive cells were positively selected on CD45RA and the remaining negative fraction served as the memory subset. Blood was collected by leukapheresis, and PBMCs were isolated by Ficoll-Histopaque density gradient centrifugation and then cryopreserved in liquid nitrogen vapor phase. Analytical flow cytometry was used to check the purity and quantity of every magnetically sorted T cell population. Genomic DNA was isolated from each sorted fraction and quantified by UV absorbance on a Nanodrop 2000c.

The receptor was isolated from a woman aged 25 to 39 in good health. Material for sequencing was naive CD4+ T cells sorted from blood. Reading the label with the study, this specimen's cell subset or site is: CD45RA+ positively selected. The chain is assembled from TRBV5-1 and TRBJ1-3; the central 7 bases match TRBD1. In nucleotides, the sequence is TGCGCCAGCAGCATGGGACAGGGAAACACCATATATTTT. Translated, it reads CASSMGQGNTIYF. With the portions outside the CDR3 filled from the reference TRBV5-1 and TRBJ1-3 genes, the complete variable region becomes KAGVTQTPRYLIKTRGQQVTLSCSPISGHRSVSWYQQTPGQGLQFLFEYFSETQRNKGNFPGRFSGRQFSNSRSEMNVSTLELGDSALYLCASSMGQGNTIYFGEGSWLTVV.